This entry is about one T cell receptor (beta chain). Its specificity is not known. TCRdb reanalysed the 5' RACE reads using MiXCR and keeps one entry per CDR3 protein. The sample has around 540,000 distinct CDR3 sequences, over 9.5% seen once; the top ten hold 6.5% to 7%. The data stem from a study of CD8 T cells in ankylosing spondylitis. General observations from the study: Blood from ankylosing spondylitis patients appeared to carry a characteristic roughly eight-variant TCR beta motif.

Germline assignment: CDR1 SGHRS and CDR2 YFSETQ. The V and J ends lost 4 bases and 7 bases, in that order; junction bases with no gene match: 8. This CDR3 comprises 15 residues. The sequencing sample was made of blood, either unsorted or a sorted T cell fraction (not recorded which). The chain uses TRBV5-1 and TRBJ1-2; 12 nucleotides align to TRBD1. The clonotype comes from a male donor with ankylosing spondylitis. The CDR3 region has the DNA TGCGCCAGCAGCACCGAGGGACAGGGGGCTTCTGGCTACACCTTC. Its translation: CASSTEGQGASGYTF.